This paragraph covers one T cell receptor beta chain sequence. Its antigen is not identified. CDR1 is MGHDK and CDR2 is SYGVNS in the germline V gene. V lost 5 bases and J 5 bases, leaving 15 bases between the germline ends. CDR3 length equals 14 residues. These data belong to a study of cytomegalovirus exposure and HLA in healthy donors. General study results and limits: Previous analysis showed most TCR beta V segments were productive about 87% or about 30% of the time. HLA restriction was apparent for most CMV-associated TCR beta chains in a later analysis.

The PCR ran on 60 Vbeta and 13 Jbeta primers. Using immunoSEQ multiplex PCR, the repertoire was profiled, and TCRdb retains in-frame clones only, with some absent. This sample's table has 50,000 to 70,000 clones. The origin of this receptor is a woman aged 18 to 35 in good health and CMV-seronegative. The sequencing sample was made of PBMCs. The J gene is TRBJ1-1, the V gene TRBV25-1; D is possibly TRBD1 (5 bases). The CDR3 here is CASSKGGAGTEAFF. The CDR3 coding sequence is TGTGCCAGCAGTAAAGGAGGGGCGGGGACTGAAGCTTTCTTT.